This TCR beta chain originates from a study of CD8+ T cells in alopecia areata (dated by TCRdb to between 2017 and 2018). Some background on the complete study: Treated patients were enrolled in an open-label pilot trial of oral tofacitinib, 5 to 10 mg twice daily, for moderate-to-severe alopecia areata. Patients stayed on tofacitinib for 6 to 18 months and then had 6 months of follow-up off drug so that delayed response and recurrence could be assessed. The SALT score, which quantifies the percentage of affected scalp surface area, was used to measure disease severity in treated patients. The study used high-throughput TCRbeta sequencing to examine T cell clonal expansion in alopecia areata, in both the C3H/HeJ mouse model and human patients. In humans, TCRbeta sequencing was performed on scalp tissue and on sorted CD4+ and CD8+ peripheral blood T cells from healthy controls and from patients with patchy or totalis/universalis alopecia areata. Patients on tofacitinib were biopsied at baseline and after 4 and 24 weeks of treatment, and several of the patients also had a later scalp biopsy. Clonality in the scalp was compared among normal scalp (n=4), patchy alopecia areata scalp (n=8), and alopecia totalis/universalis scalp (n=8). RNA was obtained with the PAXgene miRNA kit for fixed scalp, the miRNeasy kit for PBMCs, and the RNeasy kit for mouse skin. TCRbeta CDR3 regions were amplified by immunoSEQ multiplex PCR with 35 Vbeta forward and 13 Jbeta reverse primers. The study at large found these results: Tofacitinib significantly lowered scalp clonality and the number of expanded CD8+ clones among the top 100 scalp clones. During tofacitinib treatment, many expanded lesional clones stuck around in both scalp and blood, and this persistence may partly explain why relapse happens after treatment is stopped. Compared with normal scalp, lesional scalp had higher clonality and more expanded CD8+ clones, particularly in alopecia totalis/universalis, a pattern that suggests antigenic drive. Because the treated cohort was small and had only one nonresponder, larger studies are needed to examine links between baseline CD8+ expansion and response. Unlike mouse skin, where gammadelta T cells dominate, normal human skin contains resident alphabeta T cells that get sequenced too, which complicates analysis of the scalp TCR repertoire. Compared with mice, TCR sequences shared between patients were less clear, possibly partly because of HLA diversity across the patient population.

From the germline V gene, CDR1 is SGHTA and CDR2 is FQGNSA. There are 15 amino acids in the CDR3, from cysteine to phenylalanine inclusive. Only the CDR3 part of the read is kept: 45 bases, read in frame from the first base. V and J lose 1 base and 6 bases, and a span of 16 bases separates them. Libraries came from the immunoSEQ multiplex PCR assay. For TCR sequencing, RNA was extracted from every sample and reverse transcribed into cDNA to serve as template. First-strand cDNA was synthesized with SuperScript III using a 2:1 mix of oligo-dT and random hexamers. A synthetic immune receptor repertoire was used to measure amplification bias, and any remaining bias was corrected computationally. The paper's processing steps were these. Raw reads were preprocessed to remove errors, and CDR3 was defined according to IMGT conventions as the region from the conserved cysteine to phenylalanine. To get clonality, Shannon entropy was normalized by log2 of the number of productive unique TCRs and the result was subtracted from 1. Whether scalp clones were CD4 or CD8 was inferred by matching scalp TCRbeta sequences against CD4 and CD8 repertoires sorted from blood. TCRdb obtained this table from immuneACCESS and retained in-frame rearrangements with V and J assigned. These tables miss some clones; where compared with another copy, unresolved V genes account for less than half of the shortfall, and the remainder is unexplained. That table furnishes V, J and clone size, whereas the DNA furnished D and trimming. This sample lists around 100,000 clones; roughly three fifths were detected once. The ten largest clonotypes hold roughly 3.5% of the sample.

The time point label of this sample denotes: 24 weeks on oral tofacitinib. Taken with the paper, the label for treatment or condition translates to: oral pan-JAK inhibitor, 5-10 mg twice daily. Lesional scalp punch biopsies and peripheral blood were collected from alopecia areata patients. After PBMCs were isolated by density centrifugation and stained for CD3, CD4 and CD8, a FACSAria was used to sort CD4+ and CD8+ T cells. Turning to this clone: There is no known antigen for this receptor. It has no much larger one-base neighbor in the sample; base qualities were not kept.

Recombination linked TRBV7-2 to TRBJ2-7, with TRBD1 perhaps the D gene, on 5 matching bases. This receptor was taken from a human donor with alopecia areata. The sample was CD4+ T cells sorted from blood, taken at week 24, from a patient treated with tofacitinib. The sequenced DNA is TGTGCCAGCAGCTTAGAGGCCAGGGTGGGGTTCGAGCAGTACTTC. It encodes CASSLEARVGFEQYF.